A single sample is the source of the 26 T cell receptor beta chains below, sequenced in a study of T-cell reconstitution after alpha-beta-depleted transplantation in children. Unique molecular identifiers were incorporated when the TCRbeta library was constructed. TCRdb called the PCR reads again in MiXCR, with one record for every CDR3 protein. The sample carries 530,000 or so distinct CDR3 sequences, 27% recorded once. The input for sequencing was PBMCs, taken before TCRalphabeta/CD19-depleted stem cell transplant. The receptors stem from a boy under three years old with Wiskott-Aldrich syndrome, due to receive a stem cell transplant.

This clonotype has a handful of counts. V is TRBV9 and J is TRBJ2-3; the D gene is possibly TRBD2 (6 bases). V was trimmed by 0 bases and J by 6 bases, leaving 8 bases between them. Germline V CDR1 and CDR2: SGDLS, YYNGEE. The CDR3 extends over 13 amino acids. Here the CDR3 DNA reads TGTGCCAGCAGCGTAGGTCGGGGGGATACGCAGTATTTT. Its protein product is CASSVGRGDTQYF.

This clonotype was seen only a few times. The genes are TRBV14 and TRBJ2-2; 9 bases agree with TRBD2. Germline loops: CDR1 SGHDN, CDR2 FVKESK. This CDR3 has 15 amino acids. V shed 3 bases, J shed 5 bases, and the junction held 4 bases outside the gene matches. CDR3 protein: CASSHGLALTGELFF. CDR3 coding DNA: TGTGCCAGCAGCCACGGACTAGCGTTGACCGGGGAGCTGTTTTTT. Drawing the rest from reference TRBV14 and TRBJ2-2, the complete variable domain is EAGVTQFPSHSVIEKGQTVTLRCDPISGHDNLYWYRRVMGKEIKFLLHFVKESKQDESGMPNNRFLAERTGGTYSTLKVQPAELEDSGVYFCASSHGLALTGELFFGEGSRLTVL.

The rearrangement uses TRBV29-1 and TRBJ1-2, with D perhaps TRBD1 (5 bases). The CDR3 contains 13 residues. The germline V and J ends were trimmed by 7 bases and 5 bases, with 17 bases remaining between them. Germline V gene sequence: CDR1 SQVTM, CDR2 ANQGSEA. The CDR3 loop reads CSASPTEKYGYTF. The CDR3 region has the DNA TGCAGCGCGTCGCCGACAGAGAAGTATGGCTACACCTTC.

This clonotype was seen repeatedly, ten times or more. V is TRBV11-2 and J is TRBJ2-7; D ambiguous. Trimming stripped 0 bases from V and 2 bases from J, with 8 bases between. This CDR3 comprises 14 residues. The germline CDR1 and CDR2 sequences are SGHAT and FQNNGV. For the CDR3, the DNA is TGTGCCAGCAGCTTAGATCGATGGGCCTACGAGCAGTACTTC. It yields the protein CASSLDRWAYEQYF.

V gene TRBV20-1 combines with J gene TRBJ1-1; D not resolved. CDR1 and CDR2 (germline): DFQATT, SNEGSKA (reference sequence). Trimming pared 7 bases from V and 1 base from J, leaving 7 bases between. The length of the CDR3 is 11 residues. As DNA, the CDR3 is TGCAGTGGGAATTCGAACACTGAAGCTTTCTTT. This encodes CSGNSNTEAFF.

In its sample, this clonotype was seen a few times. The chain uses TRBV20-1 and TRBJ1-4; perhaps TRBD1 as D (5 bases). V shed 6 bases and J shed 8 bases, with 10 bases lying between them. Germline V gives CDR1 DFQATT, CDR2 SNEGSKA (reference sequence). The CDR3 totals 11 residues. The CDR3, as DNA: TGCAGTGCCTGGGGACGGGAAAAACTGTTTTTT. Protein product: CSAWGREKLFF.

The chain combines TRBV3-1 with TRBJ1-2; TRBD1 aligns across 9 bases. Trimming at V came to 0 bases and at J to 7 bases, leaving 6 bases not matched to a gene. The CDR3 spans 15 residues. Looked up from germline, CDR1 is LGHDT and CDR2 is YNNKEL (reference sequence). The DNA of the CDR3 is TGTGCCAGCAGCCAAGATTTAGGACAGGGGACTGGCTACACCTTC. Translating gives CASSQDLGQGTGYTF.

This chain links TRBV7-9 with TRBJ2-2, with 10 bases aligning to TRBD1. Germline V gives CDR1 SEHNR, CDR2 FQNEAQ (reference sequence). The trim removed 5 bases at V and 5 bases at J, leaving 11 bases unmatched. This CDR3 contains 17 residues. The CDR3 is CASSPIRQGAGTGELFF. The CDR3 DNA reads as TGTGCCAGCAGCCCGATTCGACAGGGGGCTGGGACCGGGGAGCTGTTTTTT.

This chain joins TRBV11-2 and TRBJ2-3, with D hard to call. The germline CDR1 and CDR2 sequences are SGHAT and FQNNGV. V gave up 2 bases and J gave up 5 bases, with 14 bases separating them. The CDR3 has 15 amino acids. CDR3 coding DNA: TGTGCCAGCAGCTTAAGGTCCGGTACTCTAGATACGCAGTATTTT. As protein: CASSLRSGTLDTQYF. Full variable domain (rest looked up from reference TRBV11-2 and TRBJ2-3): EAGVAQSPRYKIIEKRQSVAFWCNPISGHATLYWYQQILGQGPKLLIQFQNNGVVDDSQLPKDRFSAERLKGVDSTLKIQPAKLEDSAVYLCASSLRSGTLDTQYFGPGTRLTVL.

The gene calls are TRBV20-1 and TRBJ1-2; 10 bases match TRBD1. V gave up 5 bases and J gave up 7 bases; unmatched junction bases: 7. The CDR3 extends over 13 amino acids. Germline CDR1 DFQATT, CDR2 SNEGSKA (reference sequence). The CDR3 spells CSAAETGGLGYTF. CDR3 DNA: TGCAGTGCTGCCGAGACAGGGGGCCTTGGCTACACCTTC.

V is TRBV20-1 and J is TRBJ2-7; 7 nucleotides line up with TRBD2. V lost 4 bases and J lost 2; bases outside the gene matches: 5. Germline V gene data show CDR1 as DFQATT and CDR2 as SNEGSKA (reference sequence). The CDR3 spans 13 residues. For the CDR3, the DNA is TGCAGTGCTACCAGAGGACTAGCCTACGAGCAGTACTTC. Translating gives CSATRGLAYEQYF.

The rearrangement uses TRBV5-1 and TRBJ2-7; D might be TRBD1 or TRBD2, each matching 5 bases. V shed 3 bases and J shed 3 bases, with 16 bases lying between them. CDR1 is SGHRS and CDR2 is YFSETQ in the germline V gene. The CDR3 is 15 residues long. This CDR3 is CASSSTGTEGYEQYF. DNA of the CDR3: TGCGCCAGCAGCTCAACCGGGACCGAGGGCTACGAGCAGTACTTC.

The chain is built from TRBV28 and TRBJ2-3, with 12 bases fitting TRBD2. After removal of 5 bases from V and 3 bases from J, the junction contained 12 bases not matched to a gene. The CDR3 length is 18 residues. The germline V gene encodes CDR1 MDHEN and CDR2 SYDVKM. The CDR3 DNA reads TGTGCCAGCAGTCAACGATCCCGACTAGCGGGAGTAACAGATACGCAGTATTTT. This sequence encodes CASSQRSRLAGVTDTQYF.

This clonotype showed up just a few times. The chain has TRBV5-6 and TRBJ2-3; D unclear. This CDR3 is 15 amino acids long. V was pared by 4 bases and J by 2 bases, with 14 bases between. Germline values: CDR1 SGHDT, CDR2 YYEEEE. This chain's CDR3 is CASSRATLITDTQYF. CDR3 sequence (DNA): TGTGCCAGCAGCCGGGCCACACTAATCACAGATACGCAGTATTTT.

The chain combines TRBV7-9 with TRBJ2-2, with 8 bases lining up with TRBD1. The CDR3 is 14 amino acids. CDR1 is SEHNR, CDR2 FQNEAQ, per germline (reference sequence). J was trimmed by 5 bases and V by 5 bases; bases with no gene match: 4. As DNA, the CDR3 is TGTGCCAGCAGCACAGGGGGGTGGACCGGGGAGCTGTTTTTT. It specifies CASSTGGWTGELFF.

Note on this clonotype: Sequence at one end of the junction differs from germline and may be a read error. The J gene is TRBJ1-5, the V gene TRBV5-5, with 10 bases lining up with TRBD1. Looked up from germline, CDR1 is SGHKS and CDR2 is YYEKEE (reference sequence). The CDR3 is made up of 13 amino acids. The CDR3 sequence: CASSFSLRDRGYF. In DNA form, the CDR3 reads TGTGCCAGCAGCTTCTCCCTCCGGGACAGGGGTTATTTT. The whole variable domain, remainder taken from reference TRBV5-5 and TRBJ1-5, is DAGVTQSPTHLIKTRGQQVTLRCSPISGHKSVSWYQQVLGQGPQFIFQYYEKEERGRGNFPDRFSARQFPNYSSELNVNALLLGDSALYLCASSFSLRDRGYFGDGTRLSIL.

This rearrangement joins TRBV5-6 to TRBJ2-2, with 9 bases identical to TRBD2. CDR1 is SGHDT, CDR2 YYEEEE, per germline. Trimming removed 4 bases from V and 0 bases from J; junction bases left unmatched: 4. The CDR3 consists of 16 residues. The CDR3 spells CASSVRLAANTGELFF. The CDR3, as DNA: TGTGCCAGCAGCGTTCGACTAGCGGCGAACACCGGGGAGCTGTTTTTT.

Only a few counts were recorded for this clonotype. The chain is built from TRBV5-8 and TRBJ1-5; D is unresolved. This CDR3 region has 15 residues. Germline CDR1 is SGHTS and CDR2 is YDEGEE. Trimming shortened V by 3 bases and J by 0 bases, and 10 bases separated the two germline ends. CDR3 amino acids: CASSSGGYSNQPQHF. In DNA form, the CDR3 reads TGTGCCAGCAGCTCCGGTGGTTATAGCAATCAGCCCCAGCATTTT.

The genes are TRBV11-2 and TRBJ1-3; D call uncertain. This CDR3 is 16 amino acids long. Germline V gives CDR1 SGHAT, CDR2 FQNNGV. Trimming shortened V by 0 bases and J by 0 bases, and 9 bases separated the two germline ends. This chain's CDR3 is CASSLETVISGNTIYF. The CDR3 nucleotides read TGTGCCAGCAGCTTAGAAACAGTGATCTCTGGAAACACCATATATTTT.

The chain joins TRBV20-1 to TRBJ2-7; 13 nucleotides align to TRBD2. With 7 bases clipped from V and 1 base from J, the junction kept 4 bases outside the gene matches. Germline V gene sequence: CDR1 DFQATT, CDR2 SNEGSKA (reference sequence). The CDR3 sequence is 14 residues long. DNA of the CDR3: TGCAGTGGGACTAGCGGGAGTGTTTCCTACGAGCAGTACTTC. This gives the protein CSGTSGSVSYEQYF.

This chain uses TRBV4-1 with TRBJ2-7; 9 bases are a match to TRBD2. The length of the CDR3 is 16 residues. Trimming at V came to 1 base and at J to 3 bases, leaving 7 bases not matched to a gene. Germline V gene sequence: CDR1 MGHRA, CDR2 YSYEKL. The CDR3 reads CASSQGSSGNLYEQYF. CDR3 bases: TGCGCCAGCAGCCAAGGTTCTAGCGGGAACCTCTACGAGCAGTACTTC.

This clonotype has only a few counts. V and J are TRBV7-8 and TRBJ2-5; 13 bases are shared with TRBD2. J lost 1 base, V lost 6 bases, and 5 bases had no gene match. The CDR3 consists of 16 residues. Germline CDR1 reads SGHVS; CDR2 reads FQNEAQ. The CDR3 DNA is TGTGCCAGCAGGCCAGGACTAGCGGGAGCCCAAGAGACCCAGTACTTC. Translating it yields CASRPGLAGAQETQYF. Based on the CDR3 plus reference TRBV7-8 and TRBJ2-5, the full variable domain is GAGVSQSPRYKVAKRGQDVALRCDPISGHVSLFWYQQALGQGPEFLTYFQNEAQLDKSGLPSDRFFAERPEGSVSTLKIQRTQQEDSAVYLCASRPGLAGAQETQYFGPGTRLLVL.

This chain links TRBV21-1 with TRBJ1-1. TRBV21-1 is listed as a pseudogene. This CDR3 comprises 16 residues. The CDR3 nucleotides read TGTGCCAGCAGCAAAGGGGGGGGAGGTTGGAACACTGAAGCTTTCTTT. This translates into CASSKGGGGWNTEAFF.

This clonotype showed up just a few times. J is TRBJ2-3 and V is TRBV6-1, with unresolved D. Germline lookup yields CDR1 MNHNS and CDR2 SASEGT. Trimming took off 7 bases at V and 1 base at J, with 12 bases between the two ends. The CDR3 contains 14 residues. This chain's CDR3 is CASNKRSRTDTQYF. As DNA, the CDR3 is TGTGCCAGCAATAAGCGTAGCCGCACAGATACGCAGTATTTT.

The V call is TRBV3-1, the J call TRBJ2-1; D is undetermined. The V gene lost 0 bases and the J gene lost 10 bases, with 10 bases spanning the gap. Germline assignment: CDR1 LGHDT and CDR2 YNNKEL (reference sequence). The CDR3 is made up of 13 amino acids. The CDR3: CASSQDIVGEQFF. CDR3 sequence (DNA): TGTGCCAGCAGCCAAGACATCGTTGGGGAGCAGTTCTTC.

This clonotype turned up a few times. The CDR3 nucleotides read TGTGCCAGCAGCCTTGATGGCGGGAGCGATAATAACAATGAGCAGTTCTTC. Protein sequence: CASSLDGGSDNNNEQFF. V usage is TRBV11-3 and J usage is TRBJ2-1; TRBD2 matches 7 bases. Germline V gives CDR1 SGHNT, CDR2 YENEEA. The CDR3 sequence is 17 residues long. V trimming: 5 bases; J trimming: 5 bases; junction bases outside the gene matches: 15. Combining the CDR3 with reference TRBV11-3 and TRBJ2-1 gives the whole variable domain EAGVVQSPRYKIIEKKQPVAFWCNPISGHNTLYWYLQNLGQGPELLIRYENEEAVDDSQLPKDRFSAERLKGVDSTLKIQPAELGDSAVYLCASSLDGGSDNNNEQFFGPGTRLTVL.